This TCR beta chain was obtained from a study of T cell responses to AZD1222 COVID-19 vaccine. Notes on this clone: The antigen remains unidentified.

Data came from immunoSEQ multiplex PCR; TCRdb stores just in-frame clones and leaves some out. The sample lists about 84,000 clones, roughly 87% occurring once. Study conclusions and caveats: Baseline antibody screening turned up just six seropositive AZD1222 recipients. Spike-wide vaccine-associated CD4 TCRs dominated at 160-218 and 743-854. It should be noted that donors were predominantly white British and more often female, and clonal diversity was possibly underestimated.

The CDR3 runs 13 residues. Germline V gives CDR1 KGHSH, CDR2 LQKENI. V was pared by 4 bases and J by 4 bases, with 10 bases between. This sequence was found in an adult in good health. This chain connects TRBV18 to TRBJ1-1; D gene ambiguous. Material: peripheral blood, obtained on day 0 of AZD1222 vaccination. The CDR3 is CASSLDGSTEAFF. In DNA, the CDR3 is TGTGCCAGCTCACTCGACGGGTCCACTGAAGCTTTCTTT.